These 26 T cell receptor beta chains originate from one sample sequenced in a study of T cells after yellow fever vaccination. TCRdb itself ran the 5' RACE reads through MiXCR, one entry per CDR3 protein. The repertoire holds about 220,000 distinct CDR3 sequences, with less than 7.5% as singletons. Source: CD4+ T cells sorted from PBMCs, taken on the day of the yellow fever booster vaccination. Receptor source: a man younger than 45 who received the YFV17D yellow fever vaccine.

There are a few counts of this clonotype. This chain uses TRBV12-3 or TRBV12-4 with TRBJ1-5; D gene uncertain. V lost 6 bases to trimming and J lost 4 bases, with 16 bases between them. The CDR3 covers 15 residues. The CDR3 loop is CASSLAAQNNQPQHF. The DNA for the CDR3 is TGTGCCAGCAGCCTGGCCGCTCAAAATAATCAGCCCCAGCATTTT.

The chain combines TRBV15 with TRBJ2-7; tentatively, D is TRBD1 (5 bases). Trimming stripped 0 bases from V and 4 bases from J, with 7 bases between. Germline lookup yields CDR1 LNHNV and CDR2 YYDKDF (reference sequence). This CDR3 comprises 13 residues. CDR3 nucleotide sequence: TGTGCCACCAGCAGAGATCGACAGTACGAGCAGTACTTC. Translation gives CATSRDRQYEQYF.

The J gene is TRBJ2-1, the V gene TRBV24-1; TRBD2 agrees at 15 bases. J was trimmed by 9 bases and V by 4 bases; bases with no gene match: 6. In germline, CDR1 is KGHDR, CDR2 SFDVKD. The CDR3 is 16 residues long. The CDR3 is CATSDPGTSGRTEQFF. DNA for the CDR3: TGTGCCACCAGTGACCCCGGGACTAGCGGGAGGACTGAGCAGTTCTTC.

This clonotype was seen more than once but under ten times. The rearrangement joins TRBV11-2 to TRBJ2-3; D is ambiguous. With 8 bases removed from V and 3 bases from J, the gap between germline ends came to 12 bases. This CDR3 is 13 amino acids long. Germline-derived CDR1 and CDR2 are SGHAT and FQNNGV. This chain's CDR3 is CASGERRTDTQYF. DNA for the CDR3: TGTGCCAGCGGCGAACGACGAACAGATACGCAGTATTTT.

This clonotype was seen a handful of times. This chain joins TRBV5-1 and TRBJ2-1; TRBD2 might be the D (6 bases). This CDR3 is built from 11 residues. Germline loops: CDR1 SGHRS, CDR2 YFSETQ. The V gene lost 6 bases and the J gene lost 10 bases, with 11 bases spanning the gap. CDR3 DNA sequence: TGCGCCAGCAAGGGGACTTTGGAGCAGTTCTTC. Amino acid sequence: CASKGTLEQFF.

This clonotype was counted many times. The CDR3 reads CASSLVVGSEAFF. CDR3 nucleotide sequence: TGCGCCAGCAGCTTGGTTGTGGGCTCTGAAGCTTTCTTT. The gene calls are TRBV5-1 and TRBJ1-1, with D uncertain. Germline V lookup: CDR1 SGHRS, CDR2 YFSETQ. Trimming cost V 0 bases and J 6 bases, with 9 bases left between them. This CDR3 contains 13 residues.

This clonotype was detected ten times or more. The rearrangement links TRBV5-1 to TRBJ2-3; no clear D. Germline V gives CDR1 SGHRS, CDR2 YFSETQ. CDR3 size: 14 residues. V gave up 2 bases and J gave up 3 bases, with 10 bases separating them. The CDR3 loop is CASSLATATDTQYF. CDR3 coding DNA: TGCGCCAGCAGCTTAGCTACAGCAACAGATACGCAGTATTTT. The variable domain in full, completed from reference TRBV5-1 and TRBJ2-3, reads KAGVTQTPRYLIKTRGQQVTLSCSPISGHRSVSWYQQTPGQGLQFLFEYFSETQRNKGNFPGRFSGRQFSNSRSEMNVSTLELGDSALYLCASSLATATDTQYFGPGTRLTVL.

This clonotype was recorded at least ten times. The V call is TRBV10-1, the J call TRBJ2-3; the match to TRBD2 covers 7 bases. V gave up 4 bases and J gave up 6 bases; unmatched junction bases: 1. Germline V gene data show CDR1 as WNHNN and CDR2 as SYGVQD (reference sequence). The CDR3 spans 12 residues. CDR3 nucleotides: TGCGCCAGCAGTGCCGGGGGGGATACGCAGTATTTT. Amino acids: CASSAGGDTQYF.

This clonotype turned up a few times. The V gene is TRBV29-1, the J gene TRBJ2-3; 14 positions agree with TRBD2. From germline, CDR1 is SQVTM and CDR2 ANQGSEA. J lost 6 bases, V lost 2 bases, and 10 bases had no gene match. The CDR3 consists of 17 residues. The DNA for the CDR3 is TGCAGCGTTGAACTACCGACTAGCGGGAGGGCCGGGGATACGCAGTATTTT. This sequence encodes CSVELPTSGRAGDTQYF.

This clonotype showed up just a few times. Its ends do not fully match the called genes, so a read error is possible. J is TRBJ2-1 and V is TRBV14, with D perhaps TRBD1 or TRBD2 (5 bases each). Germline lookup yields CDR1 SGHDN and CDR2 FVKESK. The CDR3 spans 13 residues. CDR3: CASSQDRGVALLF. DNA for the CDR3: TGTGCCAGCAGCCAAGATCGAGGGGTCGCCCTGCTCTTC.

The table lists this clonotype with many counts. The chain combines TRBV28 with TRBJ2-3, with a tentative D call TRBD2 (5 bases). CDR1 and CDR2 from the germline V gene are MDHEN and SYDVKM. Deletions cut 2 bases from V and 8 bases from J, with 8 bases between. This CDR3 is built from 12 residues. This CDR3 reads CASSLIGSTQYF. DNA of the CDR3: TGTGCCAGCAGTTTAATAGGGAGTACGCAGTATTTT.

The chain has TRBV5-4 and TRBJ2-3; 9 bases fit TRBD2. This CDR3 has 18 residues. Germline values: CDR1 SGHNT, CDR2 YYREEE (reference sequence). V was pared by 3 bases and J by 0 bases, with 11 bases of the junction left unmatched. CDR3 in amino acids: CASSSPAGGRASTDTQYF. The CDR3 nucleotides are TGTGCCAGCAGCTCACCGGCGGGCGGGAGGGCCAGCACAGATACGCAGTATTTT.

This clonotype was detected ten times or more. V is TRBV5-5 and J is TRBJ2-5; D is unresolved. The CDR3 extends over 15 amino acids. Between the trimmed V and J ends, which lost 1 base and 0 bases, there was a span of 10 bases. Looked up from germline, CDR1 is SGHKS and CDR2 is YYEKEE (reference sequence). DNA of the CDR3: TGTGCCAGCAGCTTGCCGTCAGGAAACCAAGAGACCCAGTACTTC. It encodes CASSLPSGNQETQYF. The full variable domain, completed using reference TRBV5-5 and TRBJ2-5, is DAGVTQSPTHLIKTRGQQVTLRCSPISGHKSVSWYQQVLGQGPQFIFQYYEKEERGRGNFPDRFSARQFPNYSSELNVNALLLGDSALYLCASSLPSGNQETQYFGPGTRLLVL.

The J gene is TRBJ2-1, the V gene TRBV7-8; maybe TRBD2 (6 bases). The germline V gene encodes CDR1 SGHVS and CDR2 FQNEAQ. V was trimmed by 5 bases and J by 11 bases, leaving 16 bases between them. The CDR3 totals 13 residues. The CDR3 protein is CASSTPGTSKQFF. CDR3 nucleotides: TGTGCCAGCAGCACCCCCGGGACTTCGAAGCAGTTCTTC.

About this clonotype itself: A read error may be the cause here, since a much bigger clone is one base away. J is TRBJ2-7 and V is TRBV20-1; 8 nucleotides align to TRBD2. The CDR3 totals 16 residues. Germline loops: CDR1 DFQATT, CDR2 SNEGSKA (reference sequence). CDR3 region: CCASIGSGRSLYEQYF. Written as DNA, the CDR3 is TGCTGTGCTAGTATCGGGAGCGGGAGAAGTCTTTACGAGCAGTACTTC.

About this clonotype itself: The conserved phenylalanine or tryptophan normally closing the CDR3 is absent here, so this likely arose from a read error. This chain links TRBV6-1 with TRBJ2-7; D is undetermined. CDR1 MNHNS and CDR2 SASEGT come from the germline V gene. CDR3 length equals 14 residues. V was trimmed by 5 bases and J by 0 bases, leaving 11 bases between them. The CDR3 loop is CASSSRITSYEQYL. DNA of the CDR3: TGTGCCAGCAGTAGCAGGATTACCTCCTACGAGCAGTACCTC.

This clonotype was counted between two and nine times. The chain joins TRBV5-1 to TRBJ1-3; D remains unclear. Germline CDR1 SGHRS, CDR2 YFSETQ. The CDR3 is made up of 15 amino acids. Trimming cost V 0 bases and J 0 bases, with 7 bases left between them. CDR3 amino acids: CASSLGRNSGNTIYF. The DNA for the CDR3 is TGCGCCAGCAGCTTGGGGCGGAACTCTGGAAACACCATATATTTT.

About this clonotype itself: A single base separates this from a much larger clone, so it may be a read error. The chain uses TRBV10-3 and TRBJ2-5; 7 bases fit TRBD1. In germline, CDR1 is ENHRY, CDR2 SYGVKD. Trimming cost V 8 bases and J 0 bases; bases outside gene matches: 3. The CDR3 spans 13 residues. CDR3 sequence reads: CAIDREYQETQYF. The CDR3 DNA is TGTGCCATCGACAGGGAGTACCAAGAGACCCAGTACTTC.

The chain couples TRBV20-1 to TRBJ1-1, with 7 bases that match TRBD1. Germline V gene lookup returns CDR1 DFQATT and CDR2 SNEGSKA (reference sequence). J lost 0 bases, V lost 2 bases, and 6 bases had no gene match. The CDR3 extends over 15 amino acids. CDR3 DNA sequence: TGCAGTGCTAGAACCGGGACAGCCATGAACACTGAAGCTTTCTTT. It yields the protein CSARTGTAMNTEAFF.

In its sample, this clonotype was seen many times. This rearrangement joins TRBV29-1 to TRBJ2-5, with 8 bases lining up with TRBD1. Germline V CDR1 and CDR2: SQVTM, ANQGSEA. J was trimmed by 4 bases and V by 7 bases; bases with no gene match: 5. The CDR3 totals 12 residues. CDR3 nucleotides: TGCAGCGGCACCGGGACAGGAGAGACCCAGTACTTC. Amino acids: CSGTGTGETQYF. The complete variable domain, with remaining parts taken from reference TRBV29-1 and TRBJ2-5, reads SAVISQKPSRDICQRGTSLTIQCQVDSQVTMMFWYRQQPGQSLTLIATANQGSEATYESGFVIDKFPISRPNLTFSTLTVSNMSPEDSSIYLCSGTGTGETQYFGPGTRLLVL.

This clonotype was seen at least ten times. The rearrangement joins TRBV20-1 to TRBJ2-4; D uncertain. The CDR3 has 12 amino acids. The V end was cut by 4 bases, the J end by 6 bases, with 10 bases between. CDR1 and CDR2 from the germline V gene are DFQATT and SNEGSKA (reference sequence). CDR3 sequence: CSANSGGNIQYF. CDR3 DNA: TGCAGTGCTAATAGTGGCGGAAACATTCAGTACTTC.

The chain links TRBV12-3 or TRBV12-4 to TRBJ2-3; the match to TRBD2 covers 9 bases. V was pared by 6 bases and J by 0 bases, with 7 bases of the junction left unmatched. CDR3 length: 16 residues. In DNA form, the CDR3 reads TGTGCCAGCAGCCCCGTAGCGGGAGCTAGCACAGATACGCAGTATTTT. It translates to CASSPVAGASTDTQYF.

This sequence joins TRBV20-1 and TRBJ2-7; 7 bases are a match to TRBD1. The germline V gene has CDR1 DFQATT and CDR2 SNEGSKA (reference sequence). This CDR3 is built from 12 residues. The V segment lost 5 bases and the J segment 2 bases; nucleotides outside the gene matches: 3. CDR3 loop: CSARDRPYEQYF. The CDR3 DNA sequence: TGCAGTGCTCGGGACAGACCCTACGAGCAGTACTTC.

This clonotype was observed many times. This rearrangement joins TRBV20-1 to TRBJ2-3; 12 nucleotides match TRBD2. The CDR3 has 16 residues. Per the germline V gene, CDR1 is DFQATT and CDR2 is SNEGSKA (reference sequence). The V gene end was trimmed by 5 bases and the J gene end by 6 bases; junction bases not matched to a gene: 12. The CDR3 protein is CSASPGLAGYGDTQYF. The CDR3 bases are TGCAGTGCTTCTCCCGGACTAGCGGGATATGGGGATACGCAGTATTTT.

The CDR3 nucleotides read TGTGCCAGCAGAGATGTGGGTGGCTACACCTTC. It codes for CASRDVGGYTF. This chain connects TRBV7-9 to TRBJ1-2, with D hard to call. Germline CDR1 reads SEHNR; CDR2 reads FQNEAQ (reference sequence). The CDR3 length is 11 residues. Trimming took 6 bases from V and 7 from J, leaving 9 bases between them.

In DNA, the CDR3 is TGTACCTTCTGTTTTGGACTAGCGGGAGGGCCTCGGTACAATGAGCAGTTCTTC. Protein product: CTFCFGLAGGPRYNEQFF. The rearrangement uses TRBV12-3 or TRBV12-4 and TRBJ2-1, with 15 positions matching TRBD2. This CDR3 comprises 18 residues.